One and the same sample provided the 21 T cell receptor beta chains below, sequenced in a study of Tregs in tolerant kidney transplant recipients. Sequenced by immunoSEQ multiplex PCR; TCRdb stores in-frame clones only, minus some. The sample consists of about 59,000 clones, around four fifths of them appearing once. Sequenced: CD4+ T cells from blood. The source of these receptors is a human donor in good health.

The sample holds one count of this clone. This rearrangement joins TRBV19 to TRBJ2-4; the D call may be TRBD1 or TRBD2 (5 bases each). V was trimmed by 6 bases and J by 0 bases, leaving 27 bases between them. The V gene's germline CDR1 is LNHDA and CDR2 SQIVND (reference sequence). This CDR3 spans 20 amino acids. The CDR3 DNA sequence: TGTGCCAGTAGAGCCGGAGGACCCAGGGACGTGTTTTTAGCCAAAAACATTCAGTACTTC. Translating gives CASRAGGPRDVFLAKNIQYF. Filled out from reference TRBV19 and TRBJ2-4, the complete variable domain reads DGGITQSPKYLFRKEGQNVTLSCEQNLNHDAMYWYRQDPGQGLRLIYYSQIVNDFQKGDIAEGYSVSREKKESFPLTVTSAQKNPTAFYLCASRAGGPRDVFLAKNIQYFGAGTRLSVL.

V is TRBV7-9 and J is TRBJ2-7, with D perhaps matching TRBD1 (5 bases). Trimming removed 3 bases from V and 3 bases from J, with 6 bases in between. Germline CDR1 reads SEHNR; CDR2 reads FQNEAQ (reference sequence). There are 12 residues in the CDR3. The CDR3 DNA reads as TGTGCCAGCAGCTTTACAGGCTACGAGCAGTACTTC. This translates into CASSFTGYEQYF.

V gene TRBV9 combines with J gene TRBJ2-1; either TRBD1 or TRBD2 may supply D (6 bases each). CDR3 length: 15 residues. The V gene lost 0 bases and the J gene lost 4 bases, with 11 bases spanning the gap. In germline, CDR1 is SGDLS, CDR2 YYNGEE. In DNA, the CDR3 is TGTGCCAGCAGCGTAGTCGGGGGCTCATACAATGAGCAGTTCTTC. It yields the protein CASSVVGGSYNEQFF.

Sample share makes this clone medium-sized. At one end, the junction sequence differs from germline, possibly due to a read error. The chain couples TRBV5-6 to TRBJ2-1, with D possibly being TRBD1 or TRBD2 (5 bases each). The CDR3 runs to 13 residues. Germline CDR1 reads SGHDT; CDR2 reads YYEEEE. CDR3 coding DNA: TGTGCCAGCAGCCGGGGCTCCTTCAATGAGCAGTTCTTC. Translation: CASSRGSFNEQFF. Looking up the rest from reference TRBV5-6 and TRBJ2-1 gives the full variable domain: DAGVTQSPTHLIKTRGQQVTLRCSPKSGHDTVSWYQQALGQGPQFIFQYYEEEERQRGNFPDRFSGHQFPNYSSELNVNALLLGDSALYLCASSRGSFNEQFFGPGTRLTVL.

The chain is built from TRBV9 and TRBJ2-5; a weak D match, TRBD1 (5 bases). Trimming took off 4 bases at V and 5 bases at J, with 15 bases between the two ends. Germline V CDR1 and CDR2: SGDLS, YYNGEE. This CDR3 region has 14 residues. CDR3 in amino acids: CASSTRVSWETQYF. The CDR3 coding sequence is TGTGCCAGCAGCACCAGGGTGTCGTGGGAGACCCAGTACTTC. Full variable domain (rest looked up from reference TRBV9 and TRBJ2-5): DSGVTQTPKHLITATGQRVTLRCSPRSGDLSVYWYQQSLDQGLQFLIQYYNGEERAKGNILERFSAQQFPDLHSELNLSSLELGDSALYFCASSTRVSWETQYFGPGTRLLVL.

V gene TRBV7-2 combines with J gene TRBJ2-7, with D tentatively TRBD1 or TRBD2 (7 bases each). CDR3 length equals 17 residues. Germline assignment: CDR1 SGHTA and CDR2 FQGNSA. Trimming pared 6 bases from V and 9 bases from J, leaving 30 bases between. The CDR3 region has the DNA TGTGCCAGCAGGCTGGGAGGGGAGGGGGCGAAGTTAAGAGGGCAGTACTTC. Its protein product is CASRLGGEGAKLRGQYF.

CDR3 residues: CASSRNRGEAFF. The CDR3 coding sequence is TGTGCCAGCAGCCGCAACAGGGGTGAAGCTTTCTTT. The chain couples TRBV7-8 to TRBJ1-1, with 7 nucleotides matching TRBD1. V lost 5 bases and J lost 7; bases outside the gene matches: 4. The CDR3 loop spans 12 amino acids. Looked up from germline, CDR1 is SGHVS and CDR2 is FQNEAQ.

In its sample, this clone is medium-sized. V usage is TRBV19 and J usage is TRBJ2-7; D is unresolved. Trimming left V 3 bases short and J 0 bases short, with 9 bases between. The germline gives CDR1 LNHDA, CDR2 SQIVND (reference sequence). CDR3 length: 14 residues. The CDR3 DNA reads TGTGCCAGTAGTATTACGGAAGGCTCCTACGAGCAGTACTTC. Its translation is CASSITEGSYEQYF.

V gene TRBV9 combines with J gene TRBJ2-7; 8 bases align to TRBD2. Trimming removed 4 bases from V and 2 bases from J; junction bases left unmatched: 8. The V gene's germline CDR1 is SGDLS and CDR2 YYNGEE. This CDR3 is 15 amino acids long. CDR3 bases: TGTGCCAGCAGCCCGGGGGGGACTCTAGCCTACGAGCAGTACTTC. The encoded protein is CASSPGGTLAYEQYF. The variable domain in full, completed from reference TRBV9 and TRBJ2-7, reads DSGVTQTPKHLITATGQRVTLRCSPRSGDLSVYWYQQSLDQGLQFLIQYYNGEERAKGNILERFSAQQFPDLHSELNLSSLELGDSALYFCASSPGGTLAYEQYFGPGTRLTVT.

The chain joins TRBV5-6 to TRBJ2-3; perhaps TRBD2 as D (7 bases). The CDR3 runs to 16 residues. Trimming took off 5 bases at V and 1 base at J, with 17 bases between the two ends. The germline gives CDR1 SGHDT, CDR2 YYEEEE. The CDR3 DNA reads as TGTGCCAGCAGACTATATTACGGGGGGCGCACAGATACGCAGTATTTT. Its protein product is CASRLYYGGRTDTQYF. The whole variable domain, remainder taken from reference TRBV5-6 and TRBJ2-3, is DAGVTQSPTHLIKTRGQQVTLRCSPKSGHDTVSWYQQALGQGPQFIFQYYEEEERQRGNFPDRFSGHQFPNYSSELNVNALLLGDSALYLCASRLYYGGRTDTQYFGPGTRLTVL.

The chain couples TRBV7-2 to TRBJ2-7, with a weak D call TRBD2 (6 bases). V was shortened by 1 base and J by 1 base, with 8 bases between the two germline ends. The germline gives CDR1 SGHTA, CDR2 FQGNSA. The CDR3 covers 14 residues. The CDR3 region has the DNA TGTGCCAGCAGCTTAGGGCGGGAATCCTACGAGCAGTACTTC. It specifies CASSLGRESYEQYF.

The chain carries TRBV9 and TRBJ2-5; D unclear. The CDR3 runs to 15 residues. V lost 2 bases and J lost 2, with 13 bases in between. The V gene's germline CDR1 is SGDLS and CDR2 YYNGEE. The CDR3 sequence is CASSVALGGQETQYF. The CDR3 DNA reads as TGTGCCAGCAGCGTCGCCCTAGGTGGGCAAGAGACCCAGTACTTC.

The V and J genes are TRBV5-1 and TRBJ2-3; D is undetermined. Germline V gene sequence: CDR1 SGHRS, CDR2 YFSETQ. The germline V and J ends were trimmed by 0 bases and 4 bases, with 12 bases remaining between them. CDR3 size: 15 residues. The CDR3 spells CASSLGGGTADTQYF. DNA of the CDR3: TGCGCCAGCAGCTTGGGAGGTGGCACAGCAGATACGCAGTATTTT.

The chain combines TRBV18 with TRBJ2-3, with TRBD1 identical over 7 bases. CDR1 is KGHSH and CDR2 is LQKENI in the germline V gene. CDR3 length equals 13 residues. V dropped 10 bases and J dropped 2; count of bases not matched to a gene: 6. CDR3 DNA sequence: TGTGCCACCCGGGGACAGACCACAGATACGCAGTATTTT. Translated: CATRGQTTDTQYF.

CDR3 in DNA: TGTGCCAGCAGCGTCCAGGCGGGGGGAAACACTGAAGCTTTCTTT. This translates into CASSVQAGGNTEAFF. The chain carries TRBV11-2 and TRBJ1-1, with D tentatively TRBD1 (5 bases). V dropped 5 bases and J dropped 2 bases, with 15 bases sitting between them. This CDR3 is 15 amino acids long. CDR1 and CDR2 from the germline V gene are SGHAT and FQNNGV.

The chain is built from TRBV6-6 and TRBJ1-2, with D tentatively TRBD1 (5 bases). With 2 bases removed from V and 4 bases from J, the gap between germline ends came to 11 bases. CDR3 size: 14 residues. Germline V gene sequence: CDR1 MNHNY, CDR2 SVGAGI (reference sequence). The CDR3 here is CASSYNRRVYGYTF. As DNA, the CDR3 is TGTGCCAGCAGTTACAACAGGAGGGTCTATGGCTACACCTTC.

The chain has TRBV20-1 and TRBJ2-3; D gene ambiguous. The CDR3 spans 11 residues. Germline lookup yields CDR1 DFQATT and CDR2 SNEGSKA (reference sequence). V was cut by 6 bases and J by 3 bases, with 7 bases left in between. The CDR3 reads CSATMTDTQYF. The CDR3, as DNA: TGCAGTGCCACAATGACAGATACGCAGTATTTT.

The V call is TRBV5-1, the J call TRBJ2-5; 10 bases map to TRBD2. CDR3 size: 16 residues. V trimming: 3 bases; J trimming: 3 bases; junction bases outside the gene matches: 8. Germline values: CDR1 SGHRS, CDR2 YFSETQ. Here the CDR3 DNA reads TGCGCCAGCAGCTCGGGACTAGGACTAGCGGAAGAGACCCAGTACTTC. Its protein product is CASSSGLGLAEETQYF.

The genes are TRBV12-1 and TRBJ1-2. TRBV12-1 is marked as a pseudogene. This CDR3 spans 13 amino acids. The CDR3 DNA sequence: TGTGCCAGCAGCTTTGACGGACTGAGGGGCTACACCTTC. Translating it yields CASSFDGLRGYTF.

The rearrangement uses TRBV7-3 and TRBJ2-7, with 8 bases matching TRBD1. The junction had 7 bases not matched to a gene; V was cut back by 5 bases and J by 1 base. The CDR3 has 15 amino acids. In germline, CDR1 is SGHTA, CDR2 FQGTGA. The CDR3 reads CASSNGTGISYEQYF. CDR3 in DNA: TGTGCCAGCAGCAATGGGACAGGCATTTCCTACGAGCAGTACTTC.

The CDR3 is CASSTDHQPQHF. The CDR3 DNA follows: TGTGCCAGCAGCACGGACCATCAGCCCCAGCATTTT. The V gene is TRBV5-8, the J gene TRBJ1-5; no clear D. CDR1 is SGHTS, CDR2 YDEGEE, per germline. Trimming shortened V by 4 bases and J by 5 bases, and 7 bases separated the two germline ends. There are 12 residues in the CDR3.